This record covers a single T cell receptor (beta chain). Its matching antigen is unknown. This sample was included in a study of cytomegalovirus exposure and HLA in healthy donors. At sampling all donors were nominally healthy, likely with unrecorded immune exposures. Study-wide findings and caveats: 87-base-pair reads could not separate some V segments, including TRBV6-2 and TRBV6-3. Sequencing depth across donors, presence/absence analyses assumed, was roughly uniform. Being productive about 87% or about 30% of the time was typical of most TCR beta V segments in an earlier analysis.

It was with 60 Vbeta and 13 Jbeta primers that the PCR ran. Method: immunoSEQ multiplex PCR; TCRdb's copy keeps in-frame clones and lacks some. The table lists about 56,000 clones, just under 85% of them singletons. CDR3 length: 15 amino acids. Unmatched junction bases numbered 2, after V lost 3 bases and J lost 5 bases. CDR1 and CDR2 (germline): MRHNA, SNTAGT. The rearrangement links TRBV6-4 to TRBJ2-1, with 12 bases fitting TRBD2. Sequencing was performed on PBMCs. The sequence was collected from a middle-aged man in good health and CMV-seronegative. The CDR3 reads CASSETSGGNNEQFF. The CDR3 DNA sequence: TGTGCCAGCAGTGAGACTAGCGGGGGAAACAATGAGCAGTTCTTC.